This is a list of T cell receptor beta chains from one sample in a study of T cells in Graves' hyperthyroidism and ophthalmopathy. TCRdb fed the multiplex PCR reads into MiXCR, producing one record per CDR3 protein. This repertoire shows about 380,000 distinct CDR3 sequences, about 18% found once; its top ten account for around two fifths. Sequenced material: blood. These receptors all come from a young man with Graves' ophthalmopathy. Both conserved end residues are part of each CDR3. Fields, in order: J gene, clone size, D gene, CDR3 length, V gene, CDR3 protein. The D gene is left open where the match is weak. Expanded clones are given a class, and other clones once, few, many or no size at all.

j_call: TRBJ2-3; clone_size: many; d_call: TRBD2; cdr3_length: 16; v_call: TRBV7-2; cdr3_aa: CASSPPGRGGADTQYF
j_call: TRBJ1-2; clone_size: .; d_call: .; cdr3_length: 13; v_call: TRBV28; cdr3_aa: CASSPSSNYGYTF
j_call: TRBJ1-6; clone_size: few; d_call: .; cdr3_length: 13; v_call: TRBV25-1; cdr3_aa: CASSANRVSPLHF
j_call: TRBJ2-3; clone_size: .; d_call: .; cdr3_length: 15; v_call: TRBV15; cdr3_aa: CATSSQLGVTDTQYF
j_call: TRBJ1-2; clone_size: .; d_call: .; cdr3_length: 15; v_call: TRBV5-8; cdr3_aa: CASSLSPTLNYGYTF
j_call: TRBJ1-2; clone_size: once; d_call: .; cdr3_length: 13; v_call: TRBV4-1; cdr3_aa: CASSGRERSGYTF
j_call: TRBJ2-4; clone_size: .; d_call: .; cdr3_length: 13; v_call: TRBV5-5; cdr3_aa: CASSLPPRPIQYF
j_call: TRBJ2-5; clone_size: many; d_call: .; cdr3_length: 14; v_call: TRBV11-2; cdr3_aa: CASSSQTREETQYF
j_call: TRBJ2-5; clone_size: few; d_call: .; cdr3_length: 15; v_call: TRBV6-1; cdr3_aa: CASSLWPAGQETQYF
j_call: TRBJ1-5; clone_size: many; d_call: .; cdr3_length: 15; v_call: TRBV12-3/TRBV12-4; cdr3_aa: CASSLRTGSNQPQHF
j_call: TRBJ2-1; clone_size: many; d_call: TRBD2; cdr3_length: 18; v_call: TRBV2; cdr3_aa: CASSEALLRGVSYNEQFF
j_call: TRBJ1-5; clone_size: few; d_call: .; cdr3_length: 14; v_call: TRBV28; cdr3_aa: CASSSRGSRQPQHF
j_call: TRBJ1-1; clone_size: .; d_call: .; cdr3_length: 16; v_call: TRBV12-3/TRBV12-4; cdr3_aa: CASSPKEGGGGTEAFF
j_call: TRBJ2-1; clone_size: many; d_call: .; cdr3_length: 15; v_call: TRBV20-1; cdr3_aa: CSATSRKPPIGEQFF
j_call: TRBJ2-7; clone_size: .; d_call: .; cdr3_length: 15; v_call: TRBV11-2; cdr3_aa: CASSLGNLNPYEQYF